Following are 30 T cell receptor beta chains from one sample sequenced in a study of blood T cell repertoires in COVID-19. The repertoire was sequenced with immunoSEQ multiplex PCR; TCRdb's copy has only in-frame clones and lacks some. In the table there are some 300,000 clones, approximately 85% of which are singletons. Sequencing used PBMCs or T cells enriched from blood (not recorded which). The receptors were sampled from a woman aged 30 to 39 who had recovered from COVID-19.

The rearrangement links TRBV7-2 to TRBJ2-5; the match to TRBD2 covers 8 bases. The V segment lost 3 bases and the J segment 5 bases; nucleotides outside the gene matches: 5. In germline, CDR1 is SGHTA, CDR2 FQGNSA. The CDR3 consists of 14 residues. The DNA of the CDR3 is TGTGCCAGCAGCTTTGGCGGGGGGCCTGAGACCCAGTACTTC. Its translation is CASSFGGGPETQYF.

The chain uses TRBV28 and TRBJ2-3; 11 bases fit TRBD2. Looked up from germline, CDR1 is MDHEN and CDR2 is SYDVKM. The CDR3 contains 17 residues. J was trimmed by 7 bases and V by 5 bases; bases with no gene match: 14. CDR3 in amino acids: CASSDLSGGATRYTQYF. The CDR3 DNA reads TGTGCCAGCAGTGACCTTAGCGGGGGGGCGACACGGTATACGCAGTATTTT.

The J gene is TRBJ2-5, the V gene TRBV5-1; 8 bases fit TRBD1. Germline values: CDR1 SGHRS, CDR2 YFSETQ. The V gene end was trimmed by 7 bases and the J gene end by 5 bases; junction bases not matched to a gene: 7. This CDR3 is 13 amino acids long. The CDR3 nucleotides read TGCGCCAGCTACTCGGACAGGGCGGAGACCCAGTACTTC. As protein: CASYSDRAETQYF.

The genes are TRBV6-2 or TRBV6-3 and TRBJ1-2; 8 bases line up with TRBD1. This CDR3 spans 14 amino acids. In germline, CDR1 is MNHEY, CDR2 SVGEGT. Germline trimming cut 2 bases from V and 7 bases from J; bases unmatched to any gene: 6. The DNA for the CDR3 is TGTGCCAGCAGTTACGCAGGGGGCGTAGGTGGCTACACCTTC. This encodes CASSYAGGVGGYTF.

The chain uses TRBV28 and TRBJ1-2, with D perhaps TRBD1 (5 bases). The germline V and J ends were trimmed by 6 bases and 0 bases, with 11 bases remaining between them. Germline assignment: CDR1 MDHEN and CDR2 SYDVKM. The CDR3 covers 14 residues. The CDR3 is CASRHRIPNYGYTF. The CDR3 DNA follows: TGTGCCAGCAGGCACAGGATTCCTAACTATGGCTACACCTTC.

This clone was counted once. The V and J genes are TRBV27 and TRBJ2-2; D gene unclear. CDR3 length: 12 amino acids. Per the germline V gene, CDR1 is MNHEY and CDR2 is SMNVEV (reference sequence). V gave up 6 bases and J gave up 6 bases, with 8 bases separating them. The CDR3 sequence: CASRRLAGELFF. CDR3 sequence (DNA): TGTGCCAGCAGGCGACTCGCCGGGGAGCTGTTTTTT.

The chain couples TRBV10-3 to TRBJ1-5; D perhaps matches TRBD1 (5 bases). The germline gives CDR1 ENHRY, CDR2 SYGVKD. Trimming stripped 10 bases from V and 4 bases from J, with 20 bases between. CDR3 length equals 15 residues. CDR3 region: CATGTGVNRNQPQHF. The DNA for the CDR3 is TGTGCCACCGGGACGGGAGTTAATAGGAATCAGCCCCAGCATTTT.

This chain connects TRBV28 to TRBJ1-2; D gene uncertain. V lost 6 bases and J lost 3, with 14 bases in between. Germline loops: CDR1 MDHEN, CDR2 SYDVKM. This CDR3 is 14 amino acids long. CDR3 loop: CASSPPRWDYGYTF. In nucleotides, the CDR3 is TGTGCCAGCAGCCCCCCGAGGTGGGACTATGGCTACACCTTC.

The J gene is TRBJ2-2, the V gene TRBV7-6; possible D gene TRBD1, 6 bases. With 3 bases removed from V and 2 bases from J, the gap between germline ends came to 13 bases. From germline, CDR1 is SGHVS and CDR2 FNYEAQ. The CDR3 loop spans 16 amino acids. CDR3 residues: CASSFRGQINTGELFF. The CDR3 DNA is TGTGCCAGCAGCTTCCGGGGACAAATTAACACCGGGGAGCTGTTTTTT.

This chain links TRBV5-1 with TRBJ1-1; 7 nucleotides line up with TRBD1. Germline V lookup: CDR1 SGHRS, CDR2 YFSETQ. CDR3 length: 14 residues. V gave up 3 bases and J gave up 4 bases; unmatched junction bases: 6. CDR3 sequence: CASSWETGSTEAFF. CDR3 nucleotide sequence: TGCGCCAGCAGCTGGGAGACAGGGAGCACTGAAGCTTTCTTT.

The V gene is TRBV5-1, the J gene TRBJ1-5; TRBD1 is a possible D gene (6 bases). The CDR3 has 15 amino acids. The V end lost 4 bases, the J end lost 6 bases, and 17 bases lay between the germline ends. The germline CDR1 and CDR2 sequences are SGHRS and YFSETQ. The CDR3 loop reads CASSTYRARGQPQHF. The DNA for the CDR3 is TGCGCCAGCAGCACCTACAGGGCCAGGGGTCAGCCCCAGCATTTT. The whole variable domain, filled in from reference TRBV5-1 and TRBJ1-5, reads KAGVTQTPRYLIKTRGQQVTLSCSPISGHRSVSWYQQTPGQGLQFLFEYFSETQRNKGNFPGRFSGRQFSNSRSEMNVSTLELGDSALYLCASSTYRARGQPQHFGDGTRLSIL.

This chain connects TRBV15 to TRBJ2-1, with TRBD2 identical over 9 bases. The trim removed 11 bases at V and 4 bases at J, leaving 9 bases unmatched. The CDR3 sequence is 14 residues long. CDR1 LNHNV and CDR2 YYDKDF come from the germline V gene (reference sequence). DNA for the CDR3: TGTGCCGCCTCTAGCGGGACCCTTTACAATGAGCAGTTCTTC. This encodes CAASSGTLYNEQFF.

This chain uses TRBV5-1 with TRBJ1-6, with 8 positions matching TRBD1. V lost 0 bases to trimming and J lost 10 bases; unmatched junction nucleotides: 6. Germline loops: CDR1 SGHRS, CDR2 YFSETQ. The CDR3 has 15 amino acids. Here the CDR3 DNA reads TGCGCCAGCAGCTTGGCAGGACAGGGAAGGTCACCCCTCCACTTT. It yields the protein CASSLAGQGRSPLHF.

V gene TRBV7-8 combines with J gene TRBJ1-5, with D unresolved. The CDR3 loop spans 14 amino acids. V gave up 5 bases and J gave up 0 bases, with 8 bases separating them. Looked up from germline, CDR1 is SGHVS and CDR2 is FQNEAQ. The CDR3: CASSPRGSNQPQHF. The DNA of the CDR3 is TGTGCCAGCAGCCCCCGAGGTAGCAATCAGCCCCAGCATTTT.

The chain uses TRBV7-9 and TRBJ2-2; tentative D call: TRBD2 (5 bases). The CDR3 is 14 amino acids. CDR1 and CDR2 (germline): SEHNR, FQNEAQ (reference sequence). V dropped 4 bases and J dropped 1 base, with 7 bases sitting between them. The CDR3 DNA sequence: TGTGCCAGCAGCTCCCGGGGGAACACCGGGGAGCTGTTTTTT. It encodes CASSSRGNTGELFF.

CDR3 coding DNA: TGTGCCAGCAGTTCAGGGGACAGGTTAGGCTATGGGGGTGGCTACACCTTC. This codes for CASSSGDRLGYGGGYTF. J is TRBJ1-2 and V is TRBV27; 8 nucleotides align to TRBD1. CDR1 and CDR2 (germline): MNHEY, SMNVEV (reference sequence). V lost 4 bases, J lost 7 bases, and 17 bases stayed unmatched. The CDR3 extends over 17 amino acids.

This sequence joins TRBV5-5 and TRBJ1-3, with unresolved D. In germline, CDR1 is SGHKS, CDR2 YYEKEE (reference sequence). The V and J ends lost 4 bases and 0 bases respectively, with 11 bases between them. The CDR3 spans 15 residues. CDR3 in DNA: TGTGCCAGCAGCCTGCCAGGCTCCTCTGGAAACACCATATATTTT. As protein: CASSLPGSSGNTIYF.

V gene TRBV2 combines with J gene TRBJ1-6; D not certain. This CDR3 contains 16 residues. Per the germline V gene, CDR1 is SNHLY and CDR2 is FYNNEI. Deletions cut 5 bases from V and 4 bases from J, with 15 bases between. In DNA, the CDR3 is TGTGCCAGCAGTTTTGGCGGGAACCTTTATAATTCACCCCTCCACTTT. Protein sequence: CASSFGGNLYNSPLHF.

The rearrangement links TRBV18 to TRBJ1-2; D not certain. Germline CDR1 reads KGHSH; CDR2 reads LQKENI. This CDR3 comprises 14 residues. The V end was cut by 4 bases, the J end by 4 bases, with 13 bases between. As DNA, the CDR3 is TGTGCCAGCTCACGAATAGCGCAGTCCTATGGCTACACCTTC. Translated, it gives CASSRIAQSYGYTF. The full variable domain, completed using reference TRBV18 and TRBJ1-2, is NAGVMQNPRHLVRRRGQEARLRCSPMKGHSHVYWYRQLPEEGLKFMVYLQKENIIDESGMPKERFSAEFPKEGPSILRIQQVVRGDSAAYFCASSRIAQSYGYTFGSGTRLTVV.

This clone was recorded a few times. The rearrangement links TRBV9 to TRBJ1-1, with 10 positions matching TRBD1. Per germline, CDR1 SGDLS and CDR2 YYNGEE. The CDR3 contains 16 residues. V shed 0 bases, J shed 3 bases, and the junction held 5 bases outside the gene matches. The CDR3 nucleotides read TGTGCCAGCAGCGTAGGACAGGGGGCCTGGGACACTGAAGCTTTCTTT. It specifies CASSVGQGAWDTEAFF.

The chain links TRBV28 to TRBJ1-5, with 7 bases that match TRBD1. The germline V gene has CDR1 MDHEN and CDR2 SYDVKM. V lost 3 bases and J lost 5; bases outside the gene matches: 10. There are 16 residues in the CDR3. The CDR3 DNA sequence: TGTGCCAGCAGTTTCAGGGACAGTTTAATCCATCAGCCCCAGCATTTT. Translating it yields CASSFRDSLIHQPQHF.

The chain combines TRBV7-9 with TRBJ2-2; 7 bases align to TRBD2. The V segment lost 2 bases and the J segment 1 base; nucleotides outside the gene matches: 7. The CDR3 loop spans 17 amino acids. Per the germline V gene, CDR1 is SEHNR and CDR2 is FQNEAQ (reference sequence). The CDR3 sequence is CASSLPLAGENTGELFF. CDR3 coding DNA: TGTGCCAGCAGCTTACCCCTGGCGGGGGAGAACACCGGGGAGCTGTTTTTT. The whole variable domain, filled in from reference TRBV7-9 and TRBJ2-2, reads DTGVSQNPRHKITKRGQNVTFRCDPISEHNRLYWYRQTLGQGPEFLTYFQNEAQLEKSRLLSDRFSAERPKGSFSTLEIQRTEQGDSAMYLCASSLPLAGENTGELFFGEGSRLTVL.

This clone was seen once. CDR3 loop: CASSVSEGAYEQYF. The CDR3 nucleotides read TGTGCCAGCAGCGTATCGGAGGGCGCCTACGAGCAGTACTTC. The V call is TRBV9, the J call TRBJ2-7; possibly TRBD2 for D (6 bases). The CDR3 extends over 14 amino acids. V lost 1 base and J lost 2, with 10 bases in between. Looked up from germline, CDR1 is SGDLS and CDR2 is YYNGEE.

The V call is TRBV2, the J call TRBJ1-5; D call uncertain. The V end was cut by 8 bases, the J end by 7 bases, with 12 bases between. Germline lookup yields CDR1 SNHLY and CDR2 FYNNEI. This CDR3 region has 12 residues. CDR3 loop: CASRRVGQPQHF. DNA of the CDR3: TGTGCCAGCCGGAGGGTTGGGCAGCCCCAGCATTTT.

The V gene is TRBV5-5, the J gene TRBJ1-2, with TRBD1 matching 8 bases. CDR3 length: 14 residues. The trim removed 0 bases at V and 8 bases at J, leaving 6 bases unmatched. The germline gives CDR1 SGHKS, CDR2 YYEKEE (reference sequence). For the CDR3, the DNA is TGTGCCAGCAGCTTGGTCCAGGGGGCGGGAGGCTACACCTTC. Translating it yields CASSLVQGAGGYTF.

The rearrangement joins TRBV28 to TRBJ1-1; D possibly corresponds to TRBD1 (5 bases). Trimming took 6 bases from V and 4 from J, leaving 12 bases between them. The CDR3 has 13 residues. Looked up from germline, CDR1 is MDHEN and CDR2 is SYDVKM. The CDR3 coding sequence is TGTGCCAGCAGCGCGAGAAGGGGCACTGAAGCTTTCTTT. It yields the protein CASSARRGTEAFF. Using reference TRBV28 and TRBJ1-1 for the parts outside the CDR3, the full variable domain is DVKVTQSSRYLVKRTGEKVFLECVQDMDHENMFWYRQDPGLGLRLIYFSYDVKMKEKGDIPEGYSVSREKKERFSLILESASTNQTSMYLCASSARRGTEAFFGQGTRLTVV.

The chain couples TRBV6-2 or TRBV6-3 to TRBJ2-7, with 7 nucleotides matching TRBD1. Unmatched junction bases numbered 9, after V lost 6 bases and J lost 4 bases. The CDR3 contains 14 residues. Germline lookup yields CDR1 MNHEY and CDR2 SVGEGT. The CDR3 sequence is CASSATGYGYEQYF. The DNA for the CDR3 is TGTGCCAGCAGCGCGACAGGGTATGGTTACGAGCAGTACTTC.

The genes are TRBV11-2 and TRBJ2-5; D gene uncertain. Germline V gene sequence: CDR1 SGHAT, CDR2 FQNNGV. The CDR3 consists of 11 residues. V was clipped by 5 bases and J by 7 bases, with 8 bases between them. In nucleotides, the CDR3 is TGTGCCAGCAGCCCCTACGTGACCCAGTACTTC. This translates into CASSPYVTQYF.

At least ten counts were recorded for this clone. J is TRBJ2-5 and V is TRBV5-1, with TRBD2 identical over 9 bases. The J segment lost 2 bases and the V segment lost 1 base, leaving 3 bases of the junction unmatched. The germline CDR1 and CDR2 sequences are SGHRS and YFSETQ. This CDR3 spans 15 amino acids. This CDR3 is CASSLTLAGQETQYF. CDR3 coding DNA: TGCGCCAGCAGCTTGACGCTAGCGGGGCAAGAGACCCAGTACTTC.

The V and J genes are TRBV27 and TRBJ1-5; maybe TRBD1 (6 bases). Trimming removed 6 bases at V and 0 bases at J, with 15 bases between. The germline CDR1 and CDR2 sequences are MNHEY and SMNVEV (reference sequence). CDR3 length: 16 residues. The CDR3 region has the DNA TGTGCCAGCAGAAGGACAGAGATTGGTAGCAATCAGCCCCAGCATTTT. Its protein is CASRRTEIGSNQPQHF.